These T cell receptor beta chains were read from a single sample in a study of siplizumab effects on memory and regulatory T cells. TCRdb keeps only in-frame clones here, not all; method: immunoSEQ multiplex PCR. The top ten hold about 0.15% of the sample, which has some 100,000 clones, 75% to 95% seen once. Specimen: CD4+ T cells sorted from blood. Every receptor here comes from a human donor in good health. CDR3s leave out the opening cysteine and the closing phenylalanine or tryptophan.

V gene: TRBV7-9
J gene: TRBJ2-5
CDR3 protein: ASSPAGPTQY

V gene: TRBV11-3
J gene: TRBJ2-3
CDR3 protein: ASSLGSWGAGDTQY

V gene: TRBV10-3
J gene: TRBJ1-1
CDR3 protein: AIRAGQGFTEAF

V gene: TRBV6-5
J gene: TRBJ2-1
CDR3 protein: ASSRGQGQF

V gene: TRBV7-6
J gene: TRBJ2-7
CDR3 protein: ASSSGGQSYEQY

V gene: TRBV6-5
J gene: TRBJ1-6
CDR3 protein: ASSLDRVNNSPLH

V gene: TRBV5-6
J gene: TRBJ1-5
CDR3 protein: ASSLWGGPLNQPQH

V gene: TRBV7-8
J gene: TRBJ2-3
CDR3 protein: ASTPTGLAGGQDTDTQY

V gene: TRBV4-1
J gene: TRBJ1-5
CDR3 protein: ASSLGQGLGRNQPQH

V gene: TRBV9
J gene: TRBJ2-2
CDR3 protein: ASSVAGNTGELF

V gene: TRBV12-5
J gene: TRBJ1-5
CDR3 protein: ASGLITNQPQH

V gene: TRBV7-9
J gene: TRBJ1-3
CDR3 protein: ASSLAEEGWVSGNTIY

V gene: TRBV6-5
J gene: TRBJ1-2
CDR3 protein: ASRPGLAFYGYT

V gene: TRBV27
J gene: TRBJ2-5
CDR3 protein: ASSPTSGGRVETQY

V gene: TRBV28
J gene: TRBJ2-1
CDR3 protein: ATFSGLTRVNEQF

V gene: TRBV7-2
J gene: TRBJ1-2
CDR3 protein: ASSPGQGRQGDGYT

V gene: TRBV5-1
J gene: TRBJ2-7
CDR3 protein: ASSQLTSGSYEQY

V gene: TRBV19
J gene: TRBJ1-4
CDR3 protein: ASSIQGMANEKLF

V gene: TRBV7-9
J gene: TRBJ2-1
CDR3 protein: ASSHGQEEQF

V gene: TRBV27
J gene: TRBJ1-2
CDR3 protein: ASRPYSTENYGYT

V gene: TRBV6-5
J gene: TRBJ2-7
CDR3 protein: ASSPGRVAYEQY

V gene: TRBV7-7
J gene: TRBJ2-1
CDR3 protein: ASRMGWGIYNEQF

V gene: TRBV5-7
J gene: TRBJ1-3
CDR3 protein: ASSGEGVGNTIY

V gene: TRBV7-9
J gene: TRBJ2-7
CDR3 protein: ASSLGGRFYEQY

V gene: TRBV7-2
J gene: TRBJ2-3
CDR3 protein: ASRQSTSGGGTDTQY

V gene: TRBV6-1
J gene: TRBJ1-3
CDR3 protein: ASSGDRSSGNTIY

V gene: TRBV10-3
J gene: TRBJ1-1
CDR3 protein: AIRRDSGF

V gene: TRBV2
J gene: TRBJ2-2
CDR3 protein: ASSERAGAAGELF

V gene: TRBV28
J gene: TRBJ2-3
CDR3 protein: ASGRTRSTDTQY

V gene: TRBV7-3
J gene: TRBJ1-1
CDR3 protein: ASSLLGQGTAF

V gene: TRBV3-1/TRBV3-2
J gene: TRBJ1-1
CDR3 protein: ASSLAAF

V gene: TRBV7-2
J gene: TRBJ1-2
CDR3 protein: ASSLGLNYGYT

V gene: TRBV7-8
J gene: TRBJ2-7
CDR3 protein: ASSWDRSYEQY

V gene: TRBV9
J gene: TRBJ2-3
CDR3 protein: ASSVGFILSTDTQY

V gene: TRBV6-6
J gene: TRBJ1-5
CDR3 protein: ASSWKTGGGNQPQH

V gene: TRBV30
J gene: TRBJ2-3
CDR3 protein: AWSVTADTQY

V gene: TRBV4-1
J gene: TRBJ2-7
CDR3 protein: ASSQEERTSSYEQY

V gene: TRBV25-1
J gene: TRBJ2-2
CDR3 protein: ASSDLIKTGRTGELF

V gene: TRBV15
J gene: TRBJ1-2
CDR3 protein: ATKEGGGNYGYT

V gene: TRBV7-9
J gene: TRBJ2-7
CDR3 protein: ASSFSGGRDEQY

V gene: TRBV6-5
J gene: TRBJ2-3
CDR3 protein: ASKLGVATDTQY

V gene: TRBV7-3
J gene: TRBJ2-2
CDR3 protein: ASSLAGAGTGELF

V gene: TRBV7-3
J gene: TRBJ2-2
CDR3 protein: ASSSFTGELF

V gene: TRBV9
J gene: TRBJ1-1
CDR3 protein: ASSVSQGGTEAF

V gene: TRBV2
J gene: TRBJ2-2
CDR3 protein: ASSGWFSNTGELF

V gene: TRBV6-5
J gene: TRBJ2-5
CDR3 protein: ASSYDLPETQY

V gene: TRBV6-5
J gene: TRBJ1-6
CDR3 protein: ASRGQNNSPLH

V gene: TRBV7-2
J gene: TRBJ2-3
CDR3 protein: ASSPLDTQY

V gene: TRBV5-6
J gene: TRBJ1-2
CDR3 protein: ASSRDRDYGYT

V gene: TRBV7-9
J gene: TRBJ2-3
CDR3 protein: ASSQLRTGRTDTQY

V gene: TRBV7-2
J gene: TRBJ2-1
CDR3 protein: ASSLEDRTYNEQF

V gene: TRBV7-2
J gene: TRBJ1-3
CDR3 protein: AKGGAGNTIY

V gene: TRBV7-6
J gene: TRBJ1-1
CDR3 protein: ASSYPGVKTEAF

V gene: TRBV18
J gene: TRBJ1-1
CDR3 protein: ASSPPGRARDEAF

V gene: TRBV18
J gene: TRBJ2-7
CDR3 protein: ASSLSDVIIYEQY